Sequencing of this T cell receptor beta chain was carried out in a study of blood T cell repertoires in COVID-19. Per the original methods: Nucleated cell number was recorded as an estimate derived from reference gene primer amplification. Produced via immunoSEQ multiplex PCR; TCRdb's table is partial and in-frame only. D and trimming come from the DNA, and the V and J calls and clone size come from that table. This table has some 120,000 clones, approximately 90% appearing once. This receptor was identified in a man aged 45-60 years with COVID-19, enrolled during active disease. The sample consisted of peripheral blood.

As DNA, the CDR3 is TGTGCCAGCAGTTTATTTTCGGACAGGGGGTTTGAGACCCAGTACTTC. Translating it yields CASSLFSDRGFETQYF. This chain links TRBV27 with TRBJ2-5; TRBD1 matches at 10 bases. Germline loops: CDR1 MNHEY, CDR2 SMNVEV (reference sequence). V trimming: 1 base; J trimming: 5 bases; junction bases outside the gene matches: 7. The CDR3 runs to 16 residues.